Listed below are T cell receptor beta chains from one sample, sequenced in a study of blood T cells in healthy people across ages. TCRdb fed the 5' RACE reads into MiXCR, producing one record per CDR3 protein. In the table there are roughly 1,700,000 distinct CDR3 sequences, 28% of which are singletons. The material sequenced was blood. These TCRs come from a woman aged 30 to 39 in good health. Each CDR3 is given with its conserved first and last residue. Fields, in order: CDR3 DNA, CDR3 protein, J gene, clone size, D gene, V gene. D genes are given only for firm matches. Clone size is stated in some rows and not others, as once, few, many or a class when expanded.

TGTGCCAGCTCCCTTGACTCCGGGACTAGCGGGAGAGATACGCAGTATTTT | CASSLDSGTSGRDTQYF | TRBJ2-3 | - | TRBD2 | TRBV18
TGCAGTGCTAGAGAGGACAGGGAGCTGTTTTTT | CSAREDRELFF | TRBJ2-2 | - | - | TRBV20-1
TGTGCCAGCAGTTCCCGTTCCGGGACAGGGGGCGGGAGGTGGGAGACCCAGTACTTC | CASSSRSGTGGGRWETQYF | TRBJ2-5 | - | TRBD1 | TRBV12-3/TRBV12-4
TGTGCCAGCAGCCCTAGTCCCGGGACAGGAACCAACACTGAAGCTTTCTTT | CASSPSPGTGTNTEAFF | TRBJ1-1 | few | TRBD1 | TRBV7-9
TGTGCCAGCAGCCCGACTAGCGGGAGAAAGGTAGATACGCAGTATTTT | CASSPTSGRKVDTQYF | TRBJ2-3 | - | TRBD2 | TRBV14
TGTGCCAGCAGCGTCGGGACAGGGGATACGCAGTATTTT | CASSVGTGDTQYF | TRBJ2-3 | few | TRBD1 | TRBV9
TGTGCCAGCAGCCAAGATCCCCGGGATGGGCAGTTCTTC | CASSQDPRDGQFF | TRBJ2-1 | - | - | TRBV3-1
TGTGCCAGCACGTCGGAGCGGAGGGATGATGGCTACACCTTC | CASTSERRDDGYTF | TRBJ1-2 | once | - | TRBV2
TGTGCCAGTGACAAGGGCAGGACTTCGGAGACCCAGTTCTTC | CASDKGRTSETQFF | TRBJ2-1 | - | - | TRBV7-2
TGCAGTGCTACTAACCTGGACAGTAACCTCAATGAGCAGTTCTTC | CSATNLDSNLNEQFF | TRBJ2-1 | few | - | TRBV20-1
TGCAGTGCTAGAGATATCAGTGGGTTTGGTGAAAAACTGTTTTTT | CSARDISGFGEKLFF | TRBJ1-4 | few | - | TRBV20-1
TGTGCCAGCAGCCGTCCTCTCGACAGCTTCTACGAGCAGTACTTC | CASSRPLDSFYEQYF | TRBJ2-7 | - | - | TRBV7-2
TGTGCCAGCAGATTCGGTGAAAAACTGTTTTTT | CASRFGEKLFF | TRBJ1-4 | - | - | TRBV6-5
TGCGCCAGCAGCTTGTATTGGCGGGACAGCTCCTACAATGAGCAGTTCTTC | CASSLYWRDSSYNEQFF | TRBJ2-1 | few | - | TRBV5-1
TGTGCCAGCAGTTCCCCTCGCGGGGGGCCCAACGAGCAGTACTTC | CASSSPRGGPNEQYF | TRBJ2-7 | few | TRBD2 | TRBV28
TGTGCCAGCAGTTTCCAACAGGGGAACCAAGAGACCCAGTACTTC | CASSFQQGNQETQYF | TRBJ2-5 | few | TRBD1 | TRBV6-5
TGCAGTGCTAGAGATAGGGTCAGGGGGCTCACAGATACGCAGTATTTT | CSARDRVRGLTDTQYF | TRBJ2-3 | - | TRBD1 | TRBV20-1
TGTGCCTGGAGTCGTGGAAATGAAGGCTACACCTTC | CAWSRGNEGYTF | TRBJ1-2 | - | - | TRBV30
TGCAGTGCTAGAGATAAACCGGACAGGGAAGGCCAGCCCCAGCATTTT | CSARDKPDREGQPQHF | TRBJ1-5 | - | TRBD1 | TRBV20-1
TGTGCCAGCAGCGGGGCAAGACAGGGGGCTACCGATGGGACCCAGTACTTC | CASSGARQGATDGTQYF | TRBJ2-5 | few | TRBD1 | TRBV9
TGTGCCATCAGCTCGTATGGCTACACCTTC | CAISSYGYTF | TRBJ1-2 | many | - | TRBV27
TGCAGTGCTGGTAGGGGTGGCTACACCTTC | CSAGRGGYTF | TRBJ1-2 | few | - | TRBV20-1
TGTGCCAGCAGTGAGTGCGGGGGAGGGAACAATGAGCAGTTCTTC | CASSECGGGNNEQFF | TRBJ2-1 | few | TRBD2 | TRBV2
TGTGCCAGCAGCGTGACAGGGACTGTGGAGACCCAGTACTTC | CASSVTGTVETQYF | TRBJ2-5 | - | - | TRBV9
TGTGCCAGCAGCTTAGTTGGCCCTTGGGGCTACACCTTC | CASSLVGPWGYTF | TRBJ1-2 | many | - | TRBV7-6
TGTGCCAGCCATGACGGGAGCAATGAGCAGTTCTTC | CASHDGSNEQFF | TRBJ2-1 | - | - | TRBV3-1
TGCGCCAGCAGCCAATCAGACACCAGAGAGACCCAGTACTTC | CASSQSDTRETQYF | TRBJ2-5 | many | - | TRBV4-3
TGTGCCAGCAGCTTAAACAGGGGAGGCCCTAATCAGCCCCAGCATTTT | CASSLNRGGPNQPQHF | TRBJ1-5 | - | TRBD1 | TRBV7-8
TGCGCCAGCAGCCGCGCATGGGGAAATGAGCAGTTCTTC | CASSRAWGNEQFF | TRBJ2-1 | many | - | TRBV4-3
TGTGCCAGCAGCTTAGGGATGGACAGGCCCTATGGCTACACCTTC | CASSLGMDRPYGYTF | TRBJ1-2 | - | TRBD1 | TRBV7-2
TGCAGCGTTGACTCCAGACTAGCGGGGGACCACGAGCAGTACTTC | CSVDSRLAGDHEQYF | TRBJ2-7 | - | TRBD2 | TRBV29-1
TGTGCCAGCCTGGACTTTAGGGCCAATGAGCAGTTCTTC | CASLDFRANEQFF | TRBJ2-1 | - | - | TRBV2
TGCGCCAGCAGCTCGGACAACACTGGAAACACCATATATTTT | CASSSDNTGNTIYF | TRBJ1-3 | few | - | TRBV5-1
TGCGCCAGCAGGGACAGGGAGCTTTCCTACGAGCAGTACTTC | CASRDRELSYEQYF | TRBJ2-7 | many | TRBD1 | TRBV10-2
TGTGCCAGCAGGTCAACAGGGCCCCGATCGTGGTTCTTC | CASRSTGPRSWFF | TRBJ2-1 | once | - | TRBV12-3/TRBV12-4
TGTGCCAGCAGCTCCGCTCCGACAGGGAGGGGCACAGATACGCAGTATTTT | CASSSAPTGRGTDTQYF | TRBJ2-3 | few | - | TRBV5-5
TGTGCCAGCAATCCCCCGGGACAGGGCTACGAGCAGTACTTC | CASNPPGQGYEQYF | TRBJ2-7 | few | TRBD1 | TRBV27
TGTGCCAGCTCCCTGGACAGCGCCTATGGCTACACCTTC | CASSLDSAYGYTF | TRBJ1-2 | few | - | TRBV18
TGTGCCAGCAGTTTCGTGGGGGAGGCCAAAAACATTCAGTACTTC | CASSFVGEAKNIQYF | TRBJ2-4 | - | - | TRBV6-2/TRBV6-3
TGTGCCAGCACCCACCCCGGGTTGTGGGACACCGGTGAGCTGTTTTTT | CASTHPGLWDTGELFF | TRBJ2-2 | - | - | TRBV11-2
TGCGCCAGCAGCTTGAATCCGGGGGGACTCTACGAGCAGTACTTC | CASSLNPGGLYEQYF | TRBJ2-7 | few | TRBD2 | TRBV5-1
TGCAGTGCTAGAGTTGGGGGACACTCCTACAATGAGCAGTTCTTC | CSARVGGHSYNEQFF | TRBJ2-1 | many | - | TRBV20-1
TGTGCCAGCAGTGCGGCTAGCGGGCTAACCTACGAGCAGTACTTC | CASSAASGLTYEQYF | TRBJ2-7 | - | TRBD2 | TRBV2
TGCGCCAGCACGCGTCCAAGCGGGGGGAACGAGCAGTACTTC | CASTRPSGGNEQYF | TRBJ2-7 | many | TRBD2 | TRBV10-2
TGTGCCAGCAGCTTAGCGCGTAGCGGACACTACAATGAGCAGTTCTTC | CASSLARSGHYNEQFF | TRBJ2-1 | - | - | TRBV7-2
TGTGCCAGCAGCCAAGATCTGGCGTGGGACAGGGGGTCTGGGGCCAACGTCCTGACTTTC | CASSQDLAWDRGSGANVLTF | TRBJ2-6 | few | TRBD1 | TRBV4-2
TGCGCCAGCAGCCAAATCCGGAGGAGGGAGGGGGTTGACACTGAAGCTTTCTTT | CASSQIRRREGVDTEAFF | TRBJ1-1 | - | - | TRBV4-1
TGTGCCAGCAGCTTAGGAGGACTGCAAGCGTACGAGCAGTACTTC | CASSLGGLQAYEQYF | TRBJ2-7 | - | - | TRBV7-2
TGTGCCAGCACCCAAGGCAGGGCCTACAATGAGCAGTTCTTC | CASTQGRAYNEQFF | TRBJ2-1 | - | - | TRBV2
TGTGCCAGCAGTTTGGGTTCGGGTTACGAGACCCAGTACTTC | CASSLGSGYETQYF | TRBJ2-5 | - | - | TRBV27
TGTGCCAGCAGCTTCCTGAAGACTAGCGGGATTGCTGGGGAGCAGTACTTC | CASSFLKTSGIAGEQYF | TRBJ2-7 | few | TRBD2 | TRBV27
TGTGCCAGCGGAATGACAGGGGATCAGCCCCAGCATTTT | CASGMTGDQPQHF | TRBJ1-5 | few | TRBD1 | TRBV7-2
TGCAGTGCTTCGACCGGTAGAGAGCAGTACTTC | CSASTGREQYF | TRBJ2-7 | many | - | TRBV20-1
TGTGCCAGCAGCTTAACTCGACTAGCAAGGACTAACACCGGGGAGCTGTTTTTT | CASSLTRLARTNTGELFF | TRBJ2-2 | - | TRBD2 | TRBV7-6
TGCAGCGTTGAAGATCAGGGCCACCATGCCACAGATACGCAGTATTTT | CSVEDQGHHATDTQYF | TRBJ2-3 | - | - | TRBV29-1
TGCGCCAGCAGCCAAGACGAAGCGGAGCCCTGCGAGCAGTACTTC | CASSQDEAEPCEQYF | TRBJ2-7 | - | - | TRBV4-1
TGTGCCAGCAGTTACTCGGGCGGGAGAACAGATACGCAGTATTTT | CASSYSGGRTDTQYF | TRBJ2-3 | many | TRBD2 | TRBV6-5
TGTGCCAGCAGATGGGGGGGCGAGCAGTACTTC | CASRWGGEQYF | TRBJ2-7 | many | TRBD2 | TRBV13
TGTGCCAGCAGCGTAGCTACTAGAGCAACCCAAGAGACCCAGTACTTC | CASSVATRATQETQYF | TRBJ2-5 | few | - | TRBV9